Listed below are T cell receptor beta chains from one sample, sequenced in a study of cytomegalovirus exposure and HLA in healthy donors. Clones were read by immunoSEQ multiplex PCR, and TCRdb kept only the in-frame ones, dropping some. The table includes 150,000 to 200,000 clones, approximately 80% detected once. Sample: PBMCs. These receptors were taken from a woman in her twenties or thirties in good health and CMV-seronegative. CDR3s include the opening cysteine and the closing phenylalanine or tryptophan. D genes are given only for firm matches. Clone size, where shown, is once, few, many, or a class for clones that have expanded.

.,TRBJ2-3,TRBD1,TRBV28,CASSNDRGHTDTQYF,TGTGCCAGCAGTAACGACAGGGGGCACACAGATACGCAGTATTTT
.,TRBJ2-1,TRBD1,TRBV30,CAWTYNGQGVGKNEQFF,TGTGCCTGGACCTACAATGGACAGGGAGTGGGTAAAAATGAGCAGTTCTTC
.,TRBJ2-6,.,TRBV6-4,CASSSQGSGANVLTF,TGTGCCAGCAGTTCGCAGGGCTCTGGGGCCAACGTCCTGACTTTC
once,TRBJ1-4,.,TRBV20-1,CSARGGGELLF,TGCAGTGCTAGAGGGGGCGGGGAACTGCTTTTT
.,TRBJ2-7,TRBD1,TRBV15,CATSRAWIGTGGYEQYF,TGTGCCACCAGCAGAGCTTGGATCGGGACAGGGGGCTACGAGCAGTACTTC
.,TRBJ2-1,.,TRBV27,CASGFNEQFF,TGTGCCAGCGGCTTCAATGAGCAGTTCTTC
.,TRBJ2-7,.,TRBV27,CASSSPRGSSTIYEQYF,TGTGCCAGCAGTTCCCCCAGGGGCAGCTCCACGATCTACGAGCAGTACTTC
.,TRBJ2-2,TRBD1,TRBV5-5,CASSLASTGLAGELFF,TGTGCCAGCAGCTTGGCCTCGACAGGGTTAGCCGGGGAGCTGTTTTTT
few,TRBJ1-2,TRBD1,TRBV6-5,CASSRTGDYGYTF,TGTGCCAGCAGTCGGACAGGGGACTATGGCTACACCTTC
.,TRBJ2-7,TRBD2,TRBV7-9,CASSARGGSTSYEQYF,TGTGCCAGCAGCGCCCGGGGGGGCAGTACCTCCTACGAGCAGTACTTC
.,TRBJ2-1,.,TRBV9,CASSTKPPGLLNEQFF,TGTGCCAGCAGCACAAAACCACCGGGACTTCTCAATGAGCAGTTCTTC
.,TRBJ1-1,.,TRBV20-1,CSVGHRAEAFF,TGCAGTGTCGGCCACAGAGCTGAAGCTTTCTTT
.,TRBJ2-3,.,TRBV7-2,CASSSRQTTDTQYF,TGTGCCAGCAGCTCTAGACAGACCACAGATACGCAGTATTTT
few,TRBJ1-1,TRBD1,TRBV10-2,CASSEWTGGDTEAFF,TGCGCCAGCAGTGAGTGGACAGGGGGGGACACTGAAGCTTTCTTT
.,TRBJ1-1,.,TRBV19,CASSMTFLVVMNTEAFF,TGTGCCAGTAGTATGACATTTTTAGTCGTGATGAACACTGAAGCTTTCTTT
.,TRBJ2-7,TRBD1,TRBV28,CASSDRVYEQYF,TGTGCCAGCAGTGACAGGGTCTACGAGCAGTACTTC
.,TRBJ1-3,.,TRBV11-3,CASSLESGGDSGNTIYF,TGTGCCAGCAGCTTGGAGAGCGGGGGCGACTCTGGAAACACCATATATTTT
.,TRBJ2-3,.,TRBV5-1,CASSLSGVSTDTQYF,TGCGCCAGCAGCTTGTCGGGGGTAAGCACAGATACGCAGTATTTT
.,TRBJ1-4,.,TRBV4-3,CASSQGLNRQSVNEKLFF,TGCGCCAGCAGCCAAGGGTTGAACAGGCAGTCGGTTAATGAAAAACTGTTTTTT
.,TRBJ2-7,.,TRBV18,CASSQTGYGHEQYF,TGTGCCAGCTCACAAACAGGGTATGGCCACGAGCAGTACTTC
.,TRBJ2-1,.,TRBV7-9,CASRRDLVNEQFF,TGTGCCAGCCGCCGGGACTTGGTTAATGAGCAGTTCTTC
.,TRBJ1-2,.,TRBV6-4,CASSPRGEGNGYTF,TGTGCCAGCAGCCCACGGGGGGAAGGAAATGGCTACACCTTC
.,TRBJ2-2,.,TRBV9,CASSAVRGSPGTGELFF,TGTGCCAGCAGCGCAGTCAGGGGCTCCCCCGGCACCGGGGAGCTGTTTTTT
.,TRBJ2-3,.,TRBV30,CAWSVRRGLTDTQYF,TGTGCCTGGAGTGTACGGCGGGGGCTCACAGATACGCAGTATTTT
.,TRBJ2-1,TRBD1,TRBV4-2,CASSLPEAGGEQFF,TGTGCCAGCAGCCTCCCGGAGGCAGGGGGTGAGCAGTTCTTC
.,TRBJ2-7,TRBD2,TRBV9,CASSVEAGSSYEQYF,TGTGCCAGCAGCGTAGAAGCGGGGAGCTCCTACGAGCAGTACTTC
.,TRBJ1-3,.,TRBV5-4,CASSEARDSGNTIYF,TGTGCCAGCAGCGAAGCCAGGGATTCGGGAAACACCATATATTTT
.,TRBJ2-3,.,TRBV5-1,CASSPSPGTDTQYF,TGCGCCAGCAGCCCATCCCCGGGTACAGATACGCAGTATTTT
.,TRBJ1-2,.,TRBV7-2,CASSLLQGYTF,TGTGCCAGCAGCTTACTTCAGGGCTACACCTTC
.,TRBJ2-7,TRBD2,TRBV27,CASNIAGGSYEQYF,TGTGCCAGCAATATAGCGGGGGGCTCCTACGAGCAGTACTTC
.,TRBJ1-6,TRBD1,TRBV30,CAGPGQGNSPLHF,TGTGCCGGGCCGGGACAGGGTAATTCACCCCTCCACTTT
.,TRBJ1-1,TRBD1,TRBV6-1,CASSGQGLAFF,TGTGCCAGCAGTGGACAGGGACTAGCTTTCTTT
.,TRBJ2-1,TRBD1,TRBV27,CASTRTGDNEQFF,TGTGCCAGCACCAGGACAGGGGACAATGAGCAGTTCTTC
.,TRBJ2-3,TRBD2,TRBV4-1,CASSRGGGETGTDTQYF,TGCGCCAGCTCCCGGGGCGGGGGAGAAACGGGCACAGATACGCAGTATTTT
.,TRBJ1-5,.,TRBV20-1,CSASRDQPQHF,TGCAGTGCTAGTCGTGATCAGCCCCAGCATTTT
few,TRBJ2-7,.,TRBV10-3,CAITLAGGGDSSYEQYF,TGTGCCATCACCCTCGCCGGCGGGGGCGATTCGTCCTACGAGCAGTACTTC
.,TRBJ1-2,.,TRBV28,CASSFETDYTF,TGTGCCAGCAGTTTTGAGACAGACTACACCTTC
.,TRBJ2-1,.,TRBV11-2,CASSFVPPSVGDNEQFF,TGTGCCAGCAGCTTCGTACCCCCTAGCGTGGGCGACAATGAGCAGTTCTTC
.,TRBJ2-2,.,TRBV5-7,CASSLTDPPNTGELFF,TGTGCCAGCAGCTTGACAGACCCACCGAACACCGGGGAGCTGTTTTTT
.,TRBJ1-2,.,TRBV4-1,CASSQARGSRGYTF,TGCGCCAGCAGCCAAGCACGGGGGTCTCGCGGCTACACCTTC
once,TRBJ2-7,.,TRBV11-2,CASSRDRSSGEQYF,TGTGCCAGCAGCCGAGACAGATCTTCTGGCGAGCAGTACTTC
.,TRBJ1-1,TRBD1,TRBV12-5,CASGTNRGPGTEAFF,TGTGCTAGTGGTACAAACAGGGGCCCAGGTACTGAAGCTTTCTTT
.,TRBJ2-5,TRBD2,TRBV11-2,CASSLELGGGETQYF,TGTGCCAGCAGCTTAGAACTCGGGGGGGGAGAGACCCAGTACTTC
.,TRBJ1-5,.,TRBV27,CASSPQTGNQPQHF,TGTGCCAGCAGTCCACAGACAGGCAATCAGCCCCAGCATTTT
.,TRBJ2-7,TRBD2,TRBV9,CASSPALAGGDEQYF,TGTGCCAGCAGCCCAGCACTAGCGGGAGGTGACGAGCAGTACTTC
.,TRBJ2-1,TRBD2,TRBV4-3,CASSRNPSAGGYNEQFF,TGCGCCAGCAGCCGGAATCCGAGCGCGGGAGGGTACAATGAGCAGTTCTTC
once,TRBJ1-1,TRBD1,TRBV7-3,CASSKSGQGNTEAFF,TGTGCCAGCAGCAAATCGGGACAGGGCAATACTGAAGCTTTCTTT
.,TRBJ2-2,.,TRBV7-3,CASSPLAFTGELFF,TGTGCCAGCAGCCCGCTAGCGTTCACCGGGGAGCTGTTTTTT
many,TRBJ1-1,.,TRBV6-1,CASSEQGNTEAFF,TGTGCCAGCAGTGAACAGGGGAACACTGAAGCTTTCTTT